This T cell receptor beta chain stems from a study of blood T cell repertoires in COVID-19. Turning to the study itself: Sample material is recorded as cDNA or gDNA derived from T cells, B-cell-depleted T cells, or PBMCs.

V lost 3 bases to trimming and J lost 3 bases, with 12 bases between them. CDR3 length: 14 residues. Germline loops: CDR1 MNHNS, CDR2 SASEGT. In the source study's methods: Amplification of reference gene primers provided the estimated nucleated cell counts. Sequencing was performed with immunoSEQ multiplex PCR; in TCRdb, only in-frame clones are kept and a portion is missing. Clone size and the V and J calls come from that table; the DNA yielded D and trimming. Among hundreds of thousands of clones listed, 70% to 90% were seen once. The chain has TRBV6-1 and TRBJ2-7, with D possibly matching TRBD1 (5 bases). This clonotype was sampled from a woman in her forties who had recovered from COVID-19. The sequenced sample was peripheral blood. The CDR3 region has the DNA TGTGCCAGCAGTGAGAGTTGGACAAACTACGAGCAGTACTTC. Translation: CASSESWTNYEQYF.